A selection of T cell receptor beta chains follows, all from one sample in a study of cytomegalovirus exposure and HLA in healthy donors. Produced via immunoSEQ multiplex PCR; TCRdb's table is partial and in-frame only. The profile covers 65,000 or so clones, with 55% to 65% appearing a single time and 2.5% to 3.5% taken by the ten largest. Sequencing was done on a sample of PBMCs. All receptors derive from a man aged 25-45 years in good health and CMV-seronegative. CDR3s include the opening cysteine and the closing phenylalanine or tryptophan. The order of the fields is D gene, J gene, V gene, clone size, CDR3 protein, CDR3 DNA. The D gene is left open where the match is weak. Some rows have no size entry. The others give once, few or many, or a class for an expanded clone.

TRBD2 TRBJ2-7 TRBV7-2 NA CASSFGLAGGQGQYF TGTGCCAGCAGCTTCGGACTAGCGGGGGGCCAGGGGCAGTACTTC
TRBD2 TRBJ2-1 TRBV6-1 NA CASSKGLSNEQFF TGTGCCAGCAGTAAGGGACTAAGCAATGAGCAGTTCTTC
TRBD1 TRBJ1-6 TRBV4-1 NA CASSQRGQNNSPLHF TGCGCCAGCAGCCAAAGGGGACAGAATAATTCACCCCTCCACTTT
TRBD2 TRBJ2-7 TRBV29-1 NA CSVEASGSYEQYF TGCAGCGTTGAGGCTAGCGGCTCCTACGAGCAGTACTTC
NA TRBJ1-6 TRBV7-8 NA CASSNLRGEGSPLHF TGTGCCAGCAGCAACCTAAGGGGGGAGGGATCACCCCTCCACTTT
NA TRBJ1-6 TRBV6-1 NA CASSAFQTQNSPLHF TGTGCCAGCAGTGCCTTCCAGACACAAAATTCACCCCTCCACTTT
TRBD1 TRBJ2-7 TRBV4-1 NA CASSLTGVPSYEQYF TGCGCCAGCAGCCTAACAGGGGTCCCTTCCTACGAGCAGTACTTC
TRBD1 TRBJ2-7 TRBV7-2 NA CASSLGTGATYEQYF TGTGCCAGCAGCTTGGGGACAGGGGCCACCTACGAGCAGTACTTC
NA TRBJ1-5 TRBV28 NA CASSLGGASQPQHF TGTGCCAGCAGTTTAGGTGGGGCGTCTCAGCCCCAGCATTTT
TRBD1 TRBJ1-3 TRBV5-4 NA CASSLSTGGSSGNTIYF TGTGCCAGCAGCTTGAGTACAGGGGGTTCCTCTGGAAACACCATATATTTT
TRBD1 TRBJ1-3 TRBV6-1 few CASRQDRTRNTIYF TGTGCCAGCAGGCAGGACAGGACTCGAAACACCATATATTTT
NA TRBJ1-2 TRBV25-1 NA CASPELAGMGGYTF TGTGCCAGCCCAGAATTGGCGGGGATGGGTGGCTACACCTTC
NA TRBJ2-6 TRBV5-6 NA CASSVLGGTDLTGANVLTF TGTGCCAGCAGCGTGCTAGGGGGGACAGATTTAACTGGGGCCAACGTCCTGACTTTC
TRBD2 TRBJ2-2 TRBV7-8 few CASSRLAGARGPGELFF TGTGCCAGCAGCCGACTAGCGGGGGCCCGCGGTCCCGGGGAGCTGTTTTTT
TRBD1 TRBJ2-7 TRBV19 few CATTPGQGFYEQYF TGTGCCACTACTCCGGGACAGGGGTTTTACGAGCAGTACTTC
TRBD2 TRBJ2-5 TRBV7-2 few CASSLSGAEETQYF TGTGCCAGCAGCTTAAGCGGGGCGGAAGAGACCCAGTACTTC
TRBD2 TRBJ2-2 TRBV6-4 once CASSRAAGDTGELFF TGTGCCAGCAGTAGGGCAGCGGGGGACACCGGGGAGCTGTTTTTT
TRBD1 TRBJ2-7 TRBV15 NA CATSRGQGSYEQYF TGTGCCACCAGCAGAGGACAGGGTTCCTACGAGCAGTACTTC
TRBD1 TRBJ1-1 TRBV7-9 NA CASSPRGLGTEAFF TGTGCCAGCAGCCCCAGGGGGCTTGGCACTGAAGCTTTCTTT
NA TRBJ1-2 TRBV7-9 once CASSLSGENGYTF TGTGCCAGCAGCCTCTCAGGGGAAAATGGCTACACCTTC
TRBD2 TRBJ2-7 TRBV6-5 NA CASSPGGGEQYF TGTGCCAGCAGCCCCGGGGGGGGCGAGCAGTACTTC
TRBD1 TRBJ1-1 TRBV10-3 few CAIRKTGEGTEAFF TGTGCCATCAGAAAGACAGGGGAGGGTACTGAAGCTTTCTTT
TRBD1 TRBJ2-7 TRBV7-9 NA CASSSRQGQMEQYF TGTGCCAGCAGCTCGAGACAGGGGCAGATGGAGCAGTACTTC
NA TRBJ2-1 TRBV4-1 NA CASSRETRNEQFF TGCGCCAGCAGCCGCGAGACTAGAAATGAGCAGTTCTTC